These 14 T cell receptor beta chains originate from one sample sequenced in a study of T cell responses to AZD1222 COVID-19 vaccine. The table came from immunoSEQ multiplex PCR; TCRdb's copy has only in-frame clones and leaves some out. The table records 96,000 or so clones, 90% of them present only once. Material: peripheral blood, obtained on day 0 of AZD1222 vaccination. Receptors were obtained from an adult in good health.

The chain couples TRBV4-2 to TRBJ1-4, with a weak D call TRBD1 (5 bases). Germline V CDR1 and CDR2: LGHNA, YNFKEQ. The CDR3 sequence is 15 residues long. The V gene lost 6 bases and the J gene lost 6 bases, with 17 bases spanning the gap. Written as DNA, the CDR3 is TGTGCCAGCAGGCCGACCGGGACTCCGGATGAAAAACTGTTTTTT. This codes for CASRPTGTPDEKLFF.

The chain is built from TRBV5-5 and TRBJ1-2; D gene uncertain. The CDR3 length is 15 residues. Trimming took 2 bases from V and 4 from J, leaving 15 bases between them. The germline CDR1 and CDR2 sequences are SGHKS and YYEKEE (reference sequence). As DNA, the CDR3 is TGTGCCAGCAGCTTACAACCGACGTCTGGCTATGGCTACACCTTC. Residues: CASSLQPTSGYGYTF.

The genes are TRBV11-3 and TRBJ2-5; 8 nucleotides match TRBD1. J gave up 7 bases and V 4 bases, and 8 bases lay outside the gene matches. This CDR3 has 14 residues. Germline loops: CDR1 SGHNT, CDR2 YENEEA. In DNA form, the CDR3 reads TGTGCCAGCAGCTCGGGACAGGCTCCGGGGACCCAGTACTTC. Translating it yields CASSSGQAPGTQYF.

The chain recombines TRBV7-2 with TRBJ2-6, with D possibly TRBD2 on 5 matching bases. The germline V gene has CDR1 SGHTA and CDR2 FQGNSA. The CDR3 consists of 19 residues. V was pared by 5 bases and J by 4 bases, with 24 bases between. The CDR3 is CASSPSFKPNSGGANVLTF. CDR3 DNA: TGTGCCAGCAGCCCGAGCTTTAAACCCAATTCGGGGGGGGCCAACGTCCTGACTTTC.

This sequence joins TRBV18 and TRBJ2-3; 8 nucleotides align to TRBD2. Trimming removed 6 bases from V and 2 bases from J; junction bases left unmatched: 7. The CDR3 covers 15 residues. CDR1 is KGHSH and CDR2 is LQKENI in the germline V gene. This chain's CDR3 is CASSLTSGLTDTQYF. CDR3 DNA: TGTGCCAGCTCCCTCACTAGCGGCCTCACAGATACGCAGTATTTT.

The chain recombines TRBV21-1 with TRBJ1-6; the table's D call, TRBD1, has no DNA check behind it. TRBV21-1 constitutes a pseudogene. The CDR3 has 18 residues. CDR3 amino acids: CASSKFVDRRRYNSPLHF. CDR3 DNA sequence: TGTGCCAGCAGCAAATTCGTCGACAGAAGAAGGTATAATTCACCCCTCCACTTT.

This clone was recorded a few times. The V call is TRBV19, the J call TRBJ1-2; the match to TRBD1 covers 9 bases. The CDR3 consists of 13 residues. Trimming took 7 bases from V and 5 from J; bases not matched to a gene: 5. Germline loops: CDR1 LNHDA, CDR2 SQIVND (reference sequence). CDR3 residues: CASTSDRGYGYTF. As DNA, the CDR3 is TGTGCCAGTACCTCGGACAGGGGTTATGGCTACACCTTC.

The chain links TRBV9 to TRBJ2-2; TRBD2 aligns across 13 bases. Germline V gene data show CDR1 as SGDLS and CDR2 as YYNGEE. Unmatched junction bases numbered 10, after V lost 4 bases and J lost 7 bases. This CDR3 has 17 amino acids. The CDR3: CASSSRTSGSVSGELFF. Here the CDR3 DNA reads TGTGCCAGCAGCTCTCGGACTAGCGGGAGTGTAAGCGGGGAGCTGTTTTTT.

The gene calls are TRBV3-1 (or the pseudogene TRBV3-2) and TRBJ2-1; TRBD2 agrees at 7 bases. Germline lookup yields CDR1 LGHDT and CDR2 YNNKEL (reference sequence). V was clipped by 4 bases and J by 9 bases; unmatched bases: 15. The CDR3 has 16 residues. This CDR3 reads CASSPWAGETGSEQFF. Here the CDR3 DNA reads TGTGCCAGCAGCCCTTGGGCGGGAGAGACGGGAAGTGAGCAGTTCTTC.

The V gene is TRBV24-1, the J gene TRBJ2-5, with 9 bases identical to TRBD1. Germline V gene data show CDR1 as KGHDR and CDR2 as SFDVKD. V lost 2 bases to trimming and J lost 4 bases; unmatched junction nucleotides: 7. The CDR3 contains 16 residues. The chain's CDR3 is CATSDSPGQGRETQYF. The DNA for the CDR3 is TGTGCCACCAGTGATTCTCCGGGACAGGGACGAGAGACCCAGTACTTC.

The rearrangement links TRBV18 to TRBJ2-5, with TRBD2 as a possible D gene (7 bases). Germline CDR1 and CDR2: KGHSH and LQKENI. V was clipped by 4 bases and J by 7 bases, with 16 bases between them. The CDR3 has 14 amino acids. CDR3 nucleotide sequence: TGTGCCAGCTCACAGGGGGGGCCGGCAGGGACCCAGTACTTC. It specifies CASSQGGPAGTQYF.

This sequence joins TRBV5-1 and TRBJ1-3; D is ambiguous. The CDR3 extends over 13 amino acids. Per the germline V gene, CDR1 is SGHRS and CDR2 is YFSETQ. The V end lost 0 bases, the J end lost 3 bases, and 4 bases lay between the germline ends. CDR3: CASSLDSGNTIYF. As DNA, the CDR3 is TGCGCCAGCAGCTTGGACAGTGGAAACACCATATATTTT.

The V gene is TRBV9, the J gene TRBJ2-2; 7 bases map to TRBD2. CDR3 length: 15 residues. In germline, CDR1 is SGDLS, CDR2 YYNGEE. V shed 0 bases and J 2 bases; nucleotides not matched to a gene: 1. DNA of the CDR3: TGTGCCAGCAGCGTAGGGACTAGTAACACCGGGGAGCTGTTTTTT. Encoded protein: CASSVGTSNTGELFF.

The chain uses TRBV5-1 and TRBJ2-7, with D possibly being TRBD2 (6 bases). V lost 8 bases to trimming and J lost 2 bases, with 14 bases between them. From germline, CDR1 is SGHRS and CDR2 YFSETQ. The CDR3 is made up of 13 amino acids. CDR3 loop: CASRGRTPYEQYF. Written as DNA, the CDR3 is TGCGCCAGTCGGGGGAGGACCCCCTACGAGCAGTACTTC.